Below are 11 T cell receptor beta chains sequenced from a single sample in a study of molecular identifiers for immune sequencing clone quantification. TCRdb ran MiXCR on the PCR reads and lists one entry per CDR3 protein. In the table there are about half a million distinct CDR3 sequences, about a fifth of which are singletons. The sample consisted of naive CD8+ T cells from blood, with Jurkat cell RNA spiked in. As to subset: FACS-sorted CD8+CD4-CCR7+CD45RA+ naive T cells. The receptors come from a human donor in good health. Some libraries in this study had Jurkat cell RNA spiked in.

This clonotype was recorded many times. The genes are TRBV5-1 and TRBJ2-4; 7 bases fit TRBD1. V shed 0 bases and J 6 bases; nucleotides not matched to a gene: 15. CDR1 is SGHRS, CDR2 YFSETQ, per germline. CDR3 length equals 18 residues. CDR3 in DNA: TGCGCCAGCAGCTTGGTCCCCGACAGGGTGGTCACCCGAAACATTCAGTACTTC. Amino acids: CASSLVPDRVVTRNIQYF.

The J gene is TRBJ2-7, the V gene TRBV4-3, with a possible D match to TRBD2 (5 bases). V lost 0 bases, J lost 2 bases, and 17 bases lay in between. Germline V gives CDR1 LGHNA, CDR2 YSLEER. The CDR3 is 17 amino acids. The CDR3 nucleotides are TGCGCCAGCAGCCAAGATTTTATCGCGGGTCCTGCCTACGAGCAGTACTTC. Its translation: CASSQDFIAGPAYEQYF.

The J gene is TRBJ1-4, the V gene TRBV2; a possible D gene is TRBD1 (5 bases). Trimming removed 6 bases at V and 8 bases at J, with 19 bases between. Germline CDR1 and CDR2: SNHLY and FYNNEI. The CDR3 spans 15 residues. The CDR3 region is CASSLDGALEEKLFF. In DNA, the CDR3 is TGTGCCAGCAGCCTAGATGGGGCACTCGAAGAAAAACTGTTTTTT.

This clonotype was seen many times. The chain employs TRBV7-8 and TRBJ2-1, with D perhaps TRBD2 (7 bases). Germline V gene sequence: CDR1 SGHVS, CDR2 FQNEAQ. The CDR3 extends over 16 amino acids. V dropped 1 base and J dropped 7 bases, with 17 bases sitting between them. The CDR3 protein is CASSLVRRGGSNEQFF. In nucleotides, the CDR3 is TGTGCCAGCAGCTTAGTGAGGAGGGGGGGCTCGAATGAGCAGTTCTTC.

This clonotype was found a few times. The CDR3 nucleotides read TGTGCCAGCAGCTTTCAGGGAGGGGTTGAAGCTTTCTTT. This codes for CASSFQGGVEAFF. The chain employs TRBV11-2 and TRBJ1-1; TRBD1 might be the D (5 bases). The CDR3 runs 13 residues. CDR1 and CDR2 from the germline V gene are SGHAT and FQNNGV. Trimming stripped 3 bases from V and 7 bases from J, with 12 bases between. Full variable domain (rest looked up from reference TRBV11-2 and TRBJ1-1): EAGVAQSPRYKIIEKRQSVAFWCNPISGHATLYWYQQILGQGPKLLIQFQNNGVVDDSQLPKDRFSAERLKGVDSTLKIQPAKLEDSAVYLCASSFQGGVEAFFGQGTRLTVV.

About this clonotype: This may be a read error, as it is one base from a much larger clone. The chain has TRBV5-1 and TRBJ2-7; possible D gene TRBD1, 6 bases. Germline loops: CDR1 SGHRS, CDR2 YFSETQ. The CDR3 sequence is 16 residues long. The CDR3 coding sequence is TGCACCAGCAGCTTGGAAGGGGGAACTCAGACCTACGAGCAGTACTTC. Protein: CTSSLEGGTQTYEQYF.

V usage is TRBV27 and J usage is TRBJ1-1, with 7 positions matching TRBD1. The CDR3 has 15 amino acids. Germline values: CDR1 MNHEY, CDR2 SMNVEV (reference sequence). Unmatched junction bases numbered 8, after V lost 1 base and J lost 6 bases. The CDR3 coding sequence is TGTGCCAGCAGTTTATTTACAGGGGACGTCGCTGAAGCTTTCTTT. Its translation: CASSLFTGDVAEAFF.

The V call is TRBV28, the J call TRBJ1-3; no clear D. Between the trimmed V and J ends, which lost 2 bases and 2 bases, there was a span of 10 bases. The CDR3 length is 15 residues. Germline V gene sequence: CDR1 MDHEN, CDR2 SYDVKM. Written as DNA, the CDR3 is TGTGCCAGCAGTTTAGGCAGGCTTACTGGAAACACCATATATTTT. Translation: CASSLGRLTGNTIYF.

A note on this clonotype: Possible read error: a much larger clone is one base away. J is TRBJ2-7 and V is TRBV29-1; D not resolved. Germline V lookup: CDR1 SQVTM, CDR2 ANQGSEA. V was trimmed by 4 bases and J by 0 bases, leaving 10 bases between them. The CDR3 has 13 residues. This chain's CDR3 is CSVGWQNSYEQYF. The CDR3 DNA sequence: TGCAGCGTTGGGTGGCAGAACTCCTACGAGCAGTACTTC.

A word on this clonotype: A much larger clone sits a single nucleotide away, making a read error possible. This rearrangement joins TRBV27 to TRBJ2-7, with D perhaps TRBD2 (5 bases). The length of the CDR3 is 14 residues. V dropped 4 bases and J dropped 2 bases, with 12 bases sitting between them. Germline V gene sequence: CDR1 MNHEY, CDR2 SMNVEV (reference sequence). CDR3 nucleotides: TGTGCCAGCAGTTGGGCCGGGAACCCCTACGAGCAGTACTTC. This gives the protein CASSWAGNPYEQYF.

This clonotype has at least ten counts. The rearrangement uses TRBV29-1 and TRBJ2-1, with D possibly matching TRBD1 (5 bases). The CDR3 loop spans 13 amino acids. CDR1 SQVTM and CDR2 ANQGSEA come from the germline V gene. V lost 7 bases, J lost 1 base, and 11 bases lay in between. The CDR3 coding sequence is TGCAGCGGTGGGTCAGGGTCCTACAATGAGCAGTTCTTC. This translates into CSGGSGSYNEQFF.